There are many counts of the clone carrying this T cell receptor (beta chain). The germline gives CDR1 SGHRS, CDR2 YFSETQ. Trimming took off 0 bases at V and 0 bases at J, with 7 bases between the two ends. The CDR3 loop spans 16 amino acids. The data stem from a study of regulatory T cells in long-lasting Graves disease. According to the study, TCR beta libraries were built with iRepertoire HTBI primers and CDR3-region Arm-PCR. One entry per CDR3 protein results from TCRdb running MiXCR on the multiplex PCR reads. The sample lists about 420,000 distinct CDR3 sequences, approximately 16% occurring once. The time point was: newly diagnosed GD, antithyroid drugs for less than 3 months. Extracted PBMC RNA gave rise to the TCR library. These data were also filed under a second study, of T cells in Graves' hyperthyroidism and ophthalmopathy. From that paper: The primer set for the first-round RT-PCR of the TCR CDR3 was HTBI.

Sequencing used peripheral blood mononuclear cells (PBMCs), obtained at new diagnosis, from a patient treated with antithyroid drugs. This rearrangement joins TRBV5-1 to TRBJ2-6; D not resolved. The sequence came from a woman younger than 35 with Graves disease. The CDR3 region is CASSLAAHSGANVLTF. The CDR3 coding sequence is TGCGCCAGCAGCTTGGCCGCGCACTCTGGGGCCAACGTCCTGACTTTC.